This TCR beta chain originates from a study of vaccination and CD4 T cells after COVID-19. The Oncomine TCR Beta short-read assay was applied to DNA of cultured CD4+ T cells. Genomic DNA was isolated from CD4+ T cells that had been cultured. In TCRdb, the PCR reads were re-called with MiXCR into one record per CDR3 protein. Of over 14,000 distinct CDR3 sequences listed, more than 40% were seen once; the top ten hold approximately 12%. The ends were cut back, 2 bases at V and 4 bases at J, with 12 bases in the middle. The V gene's germline CDR1 is MNHEY and CDR2 SVGAGI. The CDR3 contains 15 residues. Study findings and constraints: Relatively few convalescent patients were studied; early post-infection timepoints were not included.

Treatment: approximately 10-day PBMC culture with coronavirus spike peptide pools or control peptides (ViraFEST assay). Upon completion of about nine days of culture, CD4+ T cells were isolated via negative selection. This clonotype appeared once. Its antigen is not identified. This sequence originates from a human donor who had recovered from COVID-19. The chain recombines TRBV6-5 with TRBJ2-1, with no clear D. Specimen: CD4+ T cells from blood, cultured in vitro. The CDR3 DNA follows: TGTGCCAGCAGTTACAGTTCCGCTAATTACAATGAGCAGTTCTTC. This translates into CASSYSSANYNEQFF.